These 9 T cell receptor beta chains share one sample of origin, sequenced in a study of shared clonotypes between healthy human individuals (dated by TCRdb to the early 2020s). The library relied on the immunoSEQ multiplex PCR assay. TCRdb re-hosts the immuneACCESS table, in-frame sequences only. Its copies lack some clones; in the studies checked, an unresolved V gene accounts for under half of them, and the cause for the rest is not known. For this sample the table gives about 990,000 clones, of which around three quarters were detected only once. Of the sample, around 0.61% falls within the top ten clones. Material for sequencing was memory CD4+ T cells from PBMCs. The cell subset or site label of this sample denotes: CD45RA-negative fraction. The receptors stem from a man between 18 and 35 years old in good health. Some clones in this sample may be carry-over from other donors' samples.

The chain uses TRBV7-9 and TRBJ2-3; the match to TRBD2 covers 9 bases. Germline-derived CDR1 and CDR2 are SEHNR and FQNEAQ (reference sequence). The CDR3 has 15 amino acids. With 1 base clipped from V and 4 bases from J, the junction kept 3 bases outside the gene matches. CDR3 region: CASSLVGGRADTQYF. CDR3 coding DNA: TGTGCCAGCAGCTTAGTCGGCGGGAGGGCAGATACGCAGTATTTT. Supplemented by reference TRBV7-9 and TRBJ2-3, the full variable domain reads DTGVSQNPRHKITKRGQNVTFRCDPISEHNRLYWYRQTLGQGPEFLTYFQNEAQLEKSRLLSDRFSAERPKGSFSTLEIQRTEQGDSAMYLCASSLVGGRADTQYFGPGTRLTVL.

This clone is a singleton in its sample. This chain links TRBV28 with TRBJ2-1, with no clear D. Germline V gives CDR1 MDHEN, CDR2 SYDVKM. This CDR3 has 15 residues. Between the trimmed V and J ends, which lost 6 bases and 1 base, there was a span of 13 bases. The CDR3 nucleotides are TGTGCCAGCAGCGGGTGGCTAGAGTCCTACAATGAGCAGTTCTTC. Protein sequence: CASSGWLESYNEQFF.

The chain recombines TRBV5-1 with TRBJ2-2, with D possibly being TRBD2 (5 bases). Germline V CDR1 and CDR2: SGHRS, YFSETQ. Trimming left V 2 bases short and J 3 bases short, with 14 bases between. The CDR3 covers 16 residues. DNA of the CDR3: TGCGCCAGCAGCTTCCTCGGGGTTCCGGACACCGGGGAGCTGTTTTTT. Amino acids: CASSFLGVPDTGELFF.

Concerning this clone: This likely came from a read error, as a far larger clone is one base away. The CDR3 carries no conserved terminal phenylalanine or tryptophan, so it likely arises from a read error. The rearrangement links TRBV6-6 to TRBJ2-3; no clear D. V was cut by 5 bases and J by 0 bases, with 9 bases left in between. CDR3 length: 14 amino acids. The germline V gene encodes CDR1 MNHNY and CDR2 SVGAGI (reference sequence). CDR3 protein: CASSRSYSTDTQYL. The CDR3 DNA follows: TGTGCCAGCAGTCGTTCATACAGCACAGATACGCAGTATCTT.

Here the CDR3 reads CASSPSSDTQYF. The CDR3 DNA follows: TGTGCCAGCAGCCCCAGCTCAGATACGCAGTATTTT. The chain uses TRBV7-2 and TRBJ2-3; D unresolved. V was cut by 5 bases and J by 4 bases, with 7 bases left in between. This CDR3 is 12 amino acids long. Germline values: CDR1 SGHTA, CDR2 FQGNSA. The entire variable domain, with the rest obtained from reference TRBV7-2 and TRBJ2-3, is as follows: GAGVSQSPSNKVTEKGKDVELRCDPISGHTALYWYRQSLGQGLEFLIYFQGNSAPDKSGLPSDRFSAERTGGSVSTLTIQRTQQEDSAVYLCASSPSSDTQYFGPGTRLTVL.

The chain has TRBV6-1 and TRBJ1-5; D gene uncertain. The germline V gene encodes CDR1 MNHNS and CDR2 SASEGT. The CDR3 runs to 14 residues. V lost 2 bases to trimming and J lost 7 bases, with 12 bases between them. CDR3 residues: CASSELRSRQPQHF. The DNA for the CDR3 is TGTGCCAGCAGTGAATTAAGGAGCCGGCAGCCCCAGCATTTT.

V usage is TRBV28 and J usage is TRBJ2-1; D is unclear. There are 15 residues in the CDR3. Germline V lookup: CDR1 MDHEN, CDR2 SYDVKM. V was pared by 7 bases and J by 3 bases, with 16 bases between. For the CDR3, the DNA is TGTGCCAGCAACTACCTAGAGAGCGACTACAATGAGCAGTTCTTC. Translating gives CASNYLESDYNEQFF.

The chain has TRBV28 and TRBJ1-5; D not resolved. The CDR3 contains 13 residues. Germline assignment: CDR1 MDHEN and CDR2 SYDVKM. V was cut by 8 bases and J by 7 bases, with 15 bases left in between. CDR3 nucleotide sequence: TGTGCCAGCGCTTCCGAACTGGGACAGCCCCAGCATTTT. As protein: CASASELGQPQHF.

The genes are TRBV27 and TRBJ1-5, with TRBD1 matching 7 bases. V trimming: 5 bases; J trimming: 6 bases; junction bases outside the gene matches: 13. Germline-derived CDR1 and CDR2 are MNHEY and SMNVEV (reference sequence). The CDR3 runs to 16 residues. CDR3 nucleotides: TGTGCCAGCAGTGCAGACCGACAGGGTTTGGCTCAGCCCCAGCATTTT. Protein: CASSADRQGLAQPQHF.